Reported below is one T cell receptor (beta chain). There is no known antigen for this receptor. No per-base quality is available; no much larger clone lies one base away. This entry comes from a study of T-cell memory formation after mild COVID-19 (TCRdb year 2021). Context from the whole study: TCR sequence clusters from the two donors were found to be largely donor specific. Longitudinal TCRalpha and TCRbeta repertoire sequencing tracked T-cell clones expanding and contracting after mild COVID-19 in two donors. The cohort was made up of two young adult volunteers, one female and one male, who were previously healthy.

TCRdb lists the instrument as Illumina NovaSeq 6000. TCRalpha and TCRbeta cDNA libraries were built by 5'RACE with constant-segment primers, adding sample barcodes and unique molecular identifiers. RNA was extracted from every sample with Trizol reagent. Library amplification was performed in two PCR steps, and a second sample barcode and Illumina TruSeq adapters were introduced in the second step. Sequencing of libraries was performed on an Illumina NovaSeq with 2 x 150 bp paired-end reads. The original methods were these. Demultiplexing of reads and collapsing into UMI-guided consensus sequences were performed with migec v1.2.7. With mixcr v2.1.11, UMI consensuses were aligned to TRA and TRB V and J templates and assembled into clonotypes. A clonotype was counted as expanded or contracted only if both edgeR and NoisET called the change significant, with noise models trained on biological replicates. edgeR calls used a false discovery rate-adjusted p below 0.01 and a log2 fold-change threshold of 1. PCA with hierarchical clustering of max-normalized trajectories of the 1000 most abundant clonotypes was used as exploratory dynamics analysis. Each responding clone was given a CD4 or CD8 phenotype based on the CD4+ and CD8+ repertoires, which had been sequenced separately. In-frame beta chains were kept once TCRdb had trimmed the public reads at Q25 with fastp and called clones with MiXCR. Entries are consolidated by CDR3 protein sequence, retaining the most common genes and DNA. For this entry, the V and J calls and clone size follow TCRdb and not the study's own pipeline. Across this sample there are just over 200,000 distinct CDR3 sequences, with 9.5% seen only once. The top ten clonotypes cover 3.5% to 4% of the sample.

Based on the germline V gene, the CDR1 and CDR2 sequences are KGHSH and LQKENI. From its cysteine to its phenylalanine, the CDR3 spans 13 amino acids. Left in the record is the CDR3 DNA by itself, 39 bases read in frame from the first base. V is pared back by 4 bases and J by 1 base, with 7 bases lying between the germline termini. Points the paper makes about the study in general: Clones contracting from day 15 to 85 had balanced CD4/CD8 phenotypes, while a second wave expanding from day 15 to 37 was biased towards CD4+. The study covered only a couple of mild cases, and larger cohorts including severe cases with pre-infection samples were considered necessary. Whether the second-wave clones peaking on day 37 were SARS-CoV-2 specific was not confirmed. The detection of some responding clones in pre-infection memory suggests that pre-existing cross-reactive memory T cells joined the SARS-CoV-2 response. Contracting CD4+ clones turned up mainly in the CM and EM memory subsets, whereas EMRA was where CD8+ clones were enriched.

Ficoll-Paque density gradient centrifugation was the method used to isolate PBMCs. The chain couples TRBV18 to TRBJ1-1; the D gene is unclear. The sequence was obtained from a young man who had mild COVID-19 (a few samples of this study predate the infection). The sample titles of this study are shuffled in the database, so cell type and time point are left out; the donor was told from shared clones. Sample: PBMCs or a T cell subset sorted from them (not recorded which). The base sequence is TGTGCCAGCTCACAGGCTGGGAACACTGAAGCTTTCTTT. Translated, this gives CASSQAGNTEAFF. This CDR3, with the reference TRBV18 and TRBJ1-1 proteins standing in past its ends, gives the full variable domain NAGVMQNPRHLVRRRGQEARLRCSPMKGHSHVYWYRQLPEEGLKFMVYLQKENIIDESGMPKERFSAEFPKEGPSILRIQQVVRGDSAAYFCASSQAGNTEAFFGQGTRLTVV.